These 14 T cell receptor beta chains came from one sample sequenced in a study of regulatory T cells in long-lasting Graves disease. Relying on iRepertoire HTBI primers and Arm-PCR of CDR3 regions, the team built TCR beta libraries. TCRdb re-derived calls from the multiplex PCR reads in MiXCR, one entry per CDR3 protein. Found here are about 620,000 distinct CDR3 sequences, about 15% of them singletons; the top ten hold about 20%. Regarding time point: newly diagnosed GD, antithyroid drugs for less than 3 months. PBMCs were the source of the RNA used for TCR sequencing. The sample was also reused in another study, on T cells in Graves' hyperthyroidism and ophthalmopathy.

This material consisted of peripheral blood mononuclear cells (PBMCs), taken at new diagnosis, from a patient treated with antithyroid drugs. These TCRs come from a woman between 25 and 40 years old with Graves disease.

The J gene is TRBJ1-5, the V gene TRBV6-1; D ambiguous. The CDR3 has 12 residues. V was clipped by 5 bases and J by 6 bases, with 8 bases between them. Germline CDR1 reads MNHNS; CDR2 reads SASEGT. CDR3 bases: TGTGCCAGCAGTATATGGGGTCAGCCCCAGCATTTT. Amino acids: CASSIWGQPQHF.

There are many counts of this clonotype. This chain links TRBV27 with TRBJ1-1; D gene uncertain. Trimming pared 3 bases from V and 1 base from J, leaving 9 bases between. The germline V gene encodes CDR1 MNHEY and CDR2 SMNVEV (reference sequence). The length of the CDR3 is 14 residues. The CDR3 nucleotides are TGTGCCAGCAGTTTTGGGTCCGGGAACACTGAAGCTTTCTTT. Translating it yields CASSFGSGNTEAFF.

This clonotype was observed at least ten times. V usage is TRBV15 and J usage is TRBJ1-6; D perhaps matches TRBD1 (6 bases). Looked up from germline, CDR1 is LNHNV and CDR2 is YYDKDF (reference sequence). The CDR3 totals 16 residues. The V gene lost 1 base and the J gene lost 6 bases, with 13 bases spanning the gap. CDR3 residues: CATSRVRSGANSPLHF. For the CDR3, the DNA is TGTGCCACCAGCAGAGTTAGGTCAGGGGCTAATTCACCCCTCCACTTT.

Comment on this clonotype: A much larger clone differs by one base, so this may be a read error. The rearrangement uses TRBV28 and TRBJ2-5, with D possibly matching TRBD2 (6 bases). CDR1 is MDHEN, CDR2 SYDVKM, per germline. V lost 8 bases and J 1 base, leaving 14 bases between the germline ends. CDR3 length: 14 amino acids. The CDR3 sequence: CASAFRRGQETQYF. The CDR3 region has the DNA TGTGCCAGCGCCTTTAGGAGGGGCCAAGAGACCCAGTACTTC.

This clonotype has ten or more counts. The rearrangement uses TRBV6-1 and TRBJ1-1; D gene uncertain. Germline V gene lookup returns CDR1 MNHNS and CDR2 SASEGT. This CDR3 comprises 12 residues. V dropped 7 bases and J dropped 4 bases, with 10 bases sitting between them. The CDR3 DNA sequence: TGTGCCAGCAAGCGGGTTGGCACTGAAGCTTTCTTT. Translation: CASKRVGTEAFF.

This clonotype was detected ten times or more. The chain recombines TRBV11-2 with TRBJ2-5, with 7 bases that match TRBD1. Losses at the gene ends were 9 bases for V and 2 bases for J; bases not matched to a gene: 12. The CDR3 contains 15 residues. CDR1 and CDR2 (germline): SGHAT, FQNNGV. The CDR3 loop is CASQILGQLQETQYF. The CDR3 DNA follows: TGTGCCAGTCAAATATTGGGACAGTTACAAGAGACCCAGTACTTC.

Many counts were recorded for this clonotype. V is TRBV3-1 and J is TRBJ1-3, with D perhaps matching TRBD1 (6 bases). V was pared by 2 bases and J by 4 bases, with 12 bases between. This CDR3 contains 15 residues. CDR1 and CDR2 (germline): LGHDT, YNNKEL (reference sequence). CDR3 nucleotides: TGTGCCAGCAGCCAACAGGGGTCCTCAGGAAACACCATATATTTT. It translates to CASSQQGSSGNTIYF.

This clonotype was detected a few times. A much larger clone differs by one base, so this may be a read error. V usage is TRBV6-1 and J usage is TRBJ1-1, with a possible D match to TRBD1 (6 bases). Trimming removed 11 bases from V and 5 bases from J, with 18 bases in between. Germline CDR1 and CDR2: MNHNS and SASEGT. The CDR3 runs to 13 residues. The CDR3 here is CAPDRLGETEAFF. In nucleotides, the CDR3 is TGTGCCCCGGACAGACTGGGAGAGACTGAAGCTTTCTTT.

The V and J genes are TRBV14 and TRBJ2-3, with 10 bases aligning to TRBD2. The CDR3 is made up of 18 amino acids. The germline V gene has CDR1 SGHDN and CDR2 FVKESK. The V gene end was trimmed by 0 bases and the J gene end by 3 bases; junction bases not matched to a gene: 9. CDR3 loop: CASSQEGRLAGVTDTQYF. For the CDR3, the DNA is TGTGCCAGCAGCCAAGAAGGGAGGCTAGCGGGAGTAACAGATACGCAGTATTTT.

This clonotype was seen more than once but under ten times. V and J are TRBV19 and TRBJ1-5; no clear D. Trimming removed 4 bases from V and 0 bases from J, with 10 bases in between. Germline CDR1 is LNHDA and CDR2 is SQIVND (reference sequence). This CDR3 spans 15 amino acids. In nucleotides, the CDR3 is TGTGCCAGTAGTAGCGCAGTCAATAGCAATCAGCCCCAGCATTTT. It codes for CASSSAVNSNQPQHF.

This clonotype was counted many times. The CDR3 coding sequence is TGTGCCAGCAGGACCCTTGGGCAGCAAGAGACCCAGTACTTC. Its protein is CASRTLGQQETQYF. The chain employs TRBV27 and TRBJ2-5; D unresolved. V lost 6 bases and J 2 bases, leaving 13 bases between the germline ends. This CDR3 is built from 14 residues. Per germline, CDR1 MNHEY and CDR2 SMNVEV (reference sequence).

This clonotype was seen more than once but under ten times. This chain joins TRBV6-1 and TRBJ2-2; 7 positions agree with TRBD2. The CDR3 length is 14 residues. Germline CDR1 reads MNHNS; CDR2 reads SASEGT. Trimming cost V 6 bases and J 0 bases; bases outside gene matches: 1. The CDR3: CASSGLANTGELFF. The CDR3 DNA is TGTGCCAGCAGCGGACTAGCGAACACCGGGGAGCTGTTTTTT.

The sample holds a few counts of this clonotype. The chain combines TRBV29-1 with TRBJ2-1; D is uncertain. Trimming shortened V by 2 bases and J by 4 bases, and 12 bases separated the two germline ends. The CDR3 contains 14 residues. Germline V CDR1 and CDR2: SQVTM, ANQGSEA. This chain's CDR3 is CSVEKGGSYNEQFF. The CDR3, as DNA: TGCAGCGTTGAAAAGGGCGGATCGTACAATGAGCAGTTCTTC.

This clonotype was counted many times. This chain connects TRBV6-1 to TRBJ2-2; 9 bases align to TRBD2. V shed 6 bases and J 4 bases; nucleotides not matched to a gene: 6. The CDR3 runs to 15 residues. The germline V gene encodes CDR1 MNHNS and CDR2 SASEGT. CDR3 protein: CASSLAGVATGELFF. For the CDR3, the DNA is TGTGCCAGCAGCTTAGCGGGAGTAGCCACCGGGGAGCTGTTTTTT.